The 2 T cell receptor beta chains below come from one sample, sequenced in a study. One entry per CDR3 protein, called by TCRdb with MiXCR from the 5' RACE reads. The sample lists about 40,000 distinct CDR3 sequences; approximately 20% were seen once. Specimen: naive CD4+ T cells sorted from a lymph node. Subset denoted: naive CD4+ T cells, CD4+CD45RA+CD25-. Every receptor here comes from a female donor with breast cancer.

The CDR3 sequence is CASSYPGRREQFF. CDR3 sequence (DNA): TGTGCCAGCAGTTATCCGGGGCGGCGGGAGCAGTTCTTC. The chain carries TRBV6-5 and TRBJ2-1; TRBD1 or TRBD2 may be the D gene (5 bases each). From germline, CDR1 is MNHEY and CDR2 SVGAGI. The ends were cut back, 3 bases at V and 10 bases at J, with 13 bases in the middle. The CDR3 length is 13 residues.

Comment on this clonotype: An end of the junction does not agree with germline; a read error may underlie this. The V gene is TRBV27, the J gene TRBJ2-3; tentatively, D is TRBD1 (5 bases). The CDR3 has 12 residues. CDR1 is MNHEY and CDR2 is SMNVEV in the germline V gene (reference sequence). CDR3 sequence: CASRHTTGTQYF. Here the CDR3 DNA reads TGTGCCAGCAGACATACAACAGGTACGCAGTATTTT.